This TCR beta chain derives from a study of cytomegalovirus exposure and HLA in healthy donors (dated by TCRdb to about 2017). The study in broad terms: According to a later analysis, one platform produced both the 110 or so validation repertoires and the 670 or so repertoires of the first cohort. The study aimed to test whether signatures of past pathogen exposure could be identified by cataloging public T cell receptors. A separate validation cohort of more than 100 different subjects was used in addition to the roughly 700-subject first cohort. To predict cytomegalovirus infection status, the study brought together high-throughput TCR immunosequencing, statistical association of individual TCRs with disease status, and machine learning. The study at large found these results: Across donors, most TCR sequences were observed very rarely, whereas some public TCRs were present in many individuals. A later analysis found that TCRs clustered in the first cohort also tended to co-occur in the roughly 120 validation repertoires, with 94% of cluster scores above 0. A few of the identified cytomegalovirus-associated TCR beta chains were confirmed in vitro to be specific for cytomegalovirus antigens. A later analysis had no HLA typing for the validation cohort, so co-occurrence there was scored across all 130 or so repertoires. In the study, 164 TCR beta chains were listed as associated with cytomegalovirus. The authors suggested that the approach could potentially be extended to other disease states and immunological phenotypes. Cytomegalovirus status was reported to be diagnosed by the classifier with high specificity and sensitivity in both the original and validation cohorts.

Trimming at the junction amounts to 5 bases on V and 1 base on J, and the germline ends lie 15 bases apart. Reading from cysteine to phenylalanine, the CDR3 counts 15 amino acids. The only DNA kept is the CDR3, 45 bases in frame from the first base. The germline V gene encodes CDR1 SNHLY and CDR2 FYNNEI. The library was generated by the immunoSEQ multiplex PCR assay. Per the original workflow: A statistical classification framework was developed to diagnose cytomegalovirus status using the catalog of TCR beta chain sequences. TCRdb mirrors the immuneACCESS table, restricted to in-frame sequences. Some clones are absent from its copies; in checked studies, under half trace to an unresolved V gene, and the reason for the others is unknown. The DNA was the basis for D and trimming; V, J and clone size are from that table. In all, the sample holds over 200,000 clones, and over 75% of those were seen once. The ten largest clones add up to about 2% of the sample.

The donors were included in the validation cohort of 100 to 150 subjects, a group kept apart from the approximately 650-subject first cohort. Details on this clone: No cognate antigen has been identified for it. Qualities for individual bases were not recorded, and no much larger clone is one base off.

The chain is encoded by TRBV2 joined to TRBJ2-7, and TRBD1 may be the D gene, going by 5 matching bases. The sequence was obtained from a young woman in good health and CMV-seropositive. Sequencing used PBMCs. The CDR3 amino acid sequence is: CASSHETGASYEQYF. Read as DNA, the sequence is TGTGCCAGCAGTCATGAAACAGGTGCATCCTACGAGCAGTACTTC. Supplemented by the reference TRBV2 and TRBJ2-7 proteins around the CDR3, the complete variable domain is EPEVTQTPSHQVTQMGQEVILRCVPISNHLYFYWYRQILGQKVEFLVSFYNNEISEKSEIFDDQFSVERPDGSNFTLKIRSTKLEDSAMYFCASSHETGASYEQYFGPGTRLTVT.